One and the same sample provided the 26 T cell receptor beta chains below, sequenced in a study of blood T cell repertoires in COVID-19. Measured with immunoSEQ multiplex PCR; TCRdb has only the in-frame clones, and not every one. The profile shows over 120,000 clones, 81% of them singletons. The sample taken for sequencing was peripheral blood. These receptors were collected from a human donor in a cohort sampled during active COVID-19.

The V and J genes are TRBV12-2 and TRBJ1-1; TRBD1, the D gene given by the table, was not confirmed from the DNA. TRBV12-2 is a pseudogene locus. CDR3 length: 15 residues. Here the CDR3 DNA reads TGTGCAAGTCGCTTAGCGAACAGAATGAACACTGAAGCTTTCTTT. Its translation is CASRLANRMNTEAFF.

For the CDR3, the DNA is TGTGCCAGCAGCGGGAGCACTGAAGCTTTCTTT. It is translated as CASSGSTEAFF. The chain uses TRBV3-1 (or the pseudogene TRBV3-2) and TRBJ1-1; no reliable D call. Per germline, CDR1 LGHDT and CDR2 YNNKEL (reference sequence). Trimming stripped 5 bases from V and 4 bases from J, with 5 bases between. The CDR3 is 11 amino acids.

The rearrangement links TRBV7-9 to TRBJ2-7; 12 bases map to TRBD2. V lost 5 bases to trimming and J lost 9 bases; unmatched junction nucleotides: 17. This CDR3 contains 17 residues. Per the germline V gene, CDR1 is SEHNR and CDR2 is FQNEAQ (reference sequence). The CDR3 nucleotides read TGTGCCAGCAGCCCTCAGTCCGGACTAGCGGGAATTCGCGGGCAGTACTTC. This codes for CASSPQSGLAGIRGQYF.

This rearrangement joins TRBV27 to TRBJ2-1, with a possible D match to TRBD2 (6 bases). The CDR3 runs to 14 residues. The germline V and J ends were trimmed by 6 bases and 7 bases, with 16 bases remaining between them. Looked up from germline, CDR1 is MNHEY and CDR2 is SMNVEV (reference sequence). CDR3 in DNA: TGTGCCAGCAGGATTTTATCGGGGGTAAATGAGCAGTTCTTC. This sequence encodes CASRILSGVNEQFF.

The chain employs TRBV5-6 and TRBJ2-7, with TRBD1 identical over 9 bases. With 3 bases clipped from V and 8 bases from J, the junction kept 3 bases outside the gene matches. CDR3 length: 12 residues. Germline V gene sequence: CDR1 SGHDT, CDR2 YYEEEE. Written as DNA, the CDR3 is TGTGCCAGCAGCTGGGACAGGGAGAAGCAGTACTTC. This sequence encodes CASSWDREKQYF. Complete variable domain (other parts from reference TRBV5-6 and TRBJ2-7): DAGVTQSPTHLIKTRGQQVTLRCSPKSGHDTVSWYQQALGQGPQFIFQYYEEEERQRGNFPDRFSGHQFPNYSSELNVNALLLGDSALYLCASSWDREKQYFGPGTRLTVT.

J is TRBJ2-2 and V is TRBV6-2 or TRBV6-3, with D possibly being TRBD1 (6 bases). The CDR3 is 16 residues long. The germline gives CDR1 MNHEY, CDR2 SVGEGT. V lost 2 bases and J lost 7, with 17 bases in between. In DNA form, the CDR3 reads TGTGCCAGCAGTTACCCACAGGGTCGTAAAAACGGGGAGCTGTTTTTT. This sequence encodes CASSYPQGRKNGELFF.

This rearrangement joins TRBV27 to TRBJ1-2, with 8 bases matching TRBD1. This CDR3 contains 14 residues. The V segment lost 5 bases and the J segment 8 bases; nucleotides outside the gene matches: 10. The germline V gene encodes CDR1 MNHEY and CDR2 SMNVEV (reference sequence). CDR3 nucleotide sequence: TGTGCCAGCAGTGACTACCAGGGGGCGCGCGGCTACACCTTC. Translation gives CASSDYQGARGYTF.

The rearrangement uses TRBV4-1 and TRBJ2-1; TRBD2 matches 15 bases. The V and J ends lost 1 base and 2 bases, in that order; junction bases with no gene match: 3. Germline V gene sequence: CDR1 MGHRA, CDR2 YSYEKL. The CDR3 totals 18 residues. CDR3 protein: CASSQVGLAGGTYNEQFF. The DNA for the CDR3 is TGCGCCAGCAGCCAAGTGGGACTAGCGGGAGGTACCTACAATGAGCAGTTCTTC.

The chain recombines TRBV4-3 with TRBJ2-6, with 8 bases matching TRBD1. CDR3 length: 17 residues. After removal of 4 bases from V and 1 base from J, the junction contained 6 bases not matched to a gene. Germline-derived CDR1 and CDR2 are LGHNA and YSLEER. The DNA for the CDR3 is TGCGCCAGCAGCCTTGGACAGGGATTATCTGGGGCCAACGTCCTGACTTTC. This encodes CASSLGQGLSGANVLTF.

The chain couples TRBV9 to TRBJ1-4; D call uncertain. The CDR3 sequence is 13 residues long. V lost 3 bases, J lost 8 bases, and 11 bases lay in between. CDR1 and CDR2 (germline): SGDLS, YYNGEE. CDR3 residues: CASSGFESEKLFF. CDR3 sequence (DNA): TGTGCCAGCAGCGGGTTCGAAAGCGAAAAACTGTTTTTT.

The chain couples TRBV4-3 to TRBJ2-7; 10 bases line up with TRBD2. The CDR3 spans 15 residues. V trimming: 0 bases; J trimming: 7 bases; junction bases outside the gene matches: 6. The germline V gene encodes CDR1 LGHNA and CDR2 YSLEER. Written as DNA, the CDR3 is TGCGCCAGCAGCCAAGAGTCTAGCGGGAGTAAAGAGCAGTACTTC. It codes for CASSQESSGSKEQYF.

The rearrangement uses TRBV28 and TRBJ2-1, with 11 bases identical to TRBD2. Germline assignment: CDR1 MDHEN and CDR2 SYDVKM. V was pared by 8 bases and J by 3 bases, with 9 bases of the junction left unmatched. This CDR3 contains 16 residues. CDR3 DNA sequence: TGTGCCAGCGCAACCTCACTAGCGGGGGTCTACAATGAGCAGTTCTTC. This codes for CASATSLAGVYNEQFF. Full variable domain (missing parts from reference TRBV28 and TRBJ2-1): DVKVTQSSRYLVKRTGEKVFLECVQDMDHENMFWYRQDPGLGLRLIYFSYDVKMKEKGDIPEGYSVSREKKERFSLILESASTNQTSMYLCASATSLAGVYNEQFFGPGTRLTVL.

As regards this clone: Other DNA sequences in this sample translate to the same CDR3. The chain has TRBV18 and TRBJ2-5, with D unclear. The CDR3 covers 13 residues. Per germline, CDR1 KGHSH and CDR2 LQKENI. With 3 bases removed from V and 2 bases from J, the gap between germline ends came to 7 bases. The CDR3: CASSPTRQETQYF. The CDR3 DNA is TGTGCCAGCTCACCGACACGTCAAGAGACCCAGTACTTC.

The gene calls are TRBV10-2 and TRBJ2-7, with 7 bases fitting TRBD1. The germline V gene encodes CDR1 WSHSY and CDR2 SAAADI. The J segment lost 7 bases and the V segment lost 0 bases, leaving 15 bases of the junction unmatched. CDR3 length equals 17 residues. The CDR3 coding sequence is TGCGCCAGCAGTGAGTCCCAAGTGACAGGGTCTCGGAGGGAGCAGTACTTC. Its protein product is CASSESQVTGSRREQYF.

This clone was seen only a few times. The rearrangement uses TRBV11-2 and TRBJ2-1, with 8 bases aligning to TRBD2. Per germline, CDR1 SGHAT and CDR2 FQNNGV. V gave up 3 bases and J gave up 3 bases; unmatched junction bases: 4. The CDR3 runs 15 residues. DNA for the CDR3: TGTGCCAGCAGCTTCCTTAGCGGGAACTACAATGAGCAGTTCTTC. It codes for CASSFLSGNYNEQFF.

The chain carries TRBV28 and TRBJ2-7; weak D call: TRBD1 (6 bases). V shed 6 bases and J shed 4 bases, with 10 bases lying between them. The CDR3 consists of 12 residues. Per germline, CDR1 MDHEN and CDR2 SYDVKM. CDR3 in amino acids: CASSPDRYEQYF. The CDR3 DNA follows: TGTGCCAGCAGCCCGGACAGATACGAGCAGTACTTC.

The rearrangement links TRBV10-3 to TRBJ2-5, with TRBD1 as a possible D gene (5 bases). CDR1 ENHRY and CDR2 SYGVKD come from the germline V gene. The CDR3 covers 14 residues. V was cut by 2 bases and J by 5 bases, with 12 bases left in between. CDR3 amino acids: CAISEAQGYETQYF. As DNA, the CDR3 is TGTGCCATCAGTGAGGCGCAGGGTTATGAGACCCAGTACTTC.

This clone was recorded a few times. V and J are TRBV4-3 and TRBJ2-4; 8 positions agree with TRBD1. Germline CDR1 is LGHNA and CDR2 is YSLEER. The CDR3 totals 14 residues. Trimming took 2 bases from V and 8 from J; bases not matched to a gene: 5. Written as DNA, the CDR3 is TGCGCCAGCAGCCAATGGACAGGGAGACACATTCAGTACTTC. As protein: CASSQWTGRHIQYF.

In this sample, this clone turned up once. The chain recombines TRBV19 with TRBJ1-3; 9 nucleotides match TRBD1. The germline V gene encodes CDR1 LNHDA and CDR2 SQIVND (reference sequence). The CDR3 runs 16 residues. The V gene end was trimmed by 8 bases and the J gene end by 3 bases; junction bases not matched to a gene: 11. The CDR3 sequence: CASQSPGQGDGNTIYF. CDR3 DNA sequence: TGTGCCAGTCAATCTCCGGGACAGGGCGATGGAAACACCATATATTTT.

The rearrangement links TRBV5-1 to TRBJ1-4; D perhaps matches TRBD1 (5 bases). The germline V and J ends were trimmed by 1 base and 7 bases, with 11 bases remaining between them. CDR1 SGHRS and CDR2 YFSETQ come from the germline V gene. There are 14 residues in the CDR3. The CDR3 sequence is CASSLIGAGEKLFF. DNA of the CDR3: TGCGCCAGCAGCTTGATTGGGGCCGGTGAAAAACTGTTTTTT.

This clone counts as medium-sized (0.01 to 0.1%). The rearrangement joins TRBV7-2 to TRBJ1-2, with 8 bases fitting TRBD1. V dropped 4 bases and J dropped 0; count of bases not matched to a gene: 13. This CDR3 comprises 18 residues. CDR1 and CDR2 from the germline V gene are SGHTA and FQGNSA. CDR3 amino acids: CASSSLKGRGPPNYGYTF. CDR3 bases: TGTGCCAGCAGCTCCCTTAAGGGCAGGGGGCCTCCTAACTATGGCTACACCTTC.

The chain has TRBV7-2 and TRBJ1-6; 8 nucleotides match TRBD1. Germline-derived CDR1 and CDR2 are SGHTA and FQGNSA. The V and J ends lost 2 bases and 3 bases, in that order; junction bases with no gene match: 6. CDR3 length equals 17 residues. CDR3 DNA: TGTGCCAGCAGCTTAAGGAAAACAGGGGGCTATAATTCACCCCTCCACTTT. This gives the protein CASSLRKTGGYNSPLHF.

The chain recombines TRBV27 with TRBJ2-7, with TRBD1 matching over 7 bases. The length of the CDR3 is 15 residues. The J segment lost 3 bases and the V segment lost 3 bases, leaving 8 bases of the junction unmatched. Germline V lookup: CDR1 MNHEY, CDR2 SMNVEV (reference sequence). In DNA, the CDR3 is TGTGCCAGCAGTTTGCAAACAGGGGCTCTCTACGAGCAGTACTTC. This sequence encodes CASSLQTGALYEQYF.

V gene TRBV2 combines with J gene TRBJ1-5, with D possibly matching TRBD1 (5 bases). V lost 6 bases, J lost 0 bases, and 12 bases lay in between. This CDR3 spans 15 amino acids. CDR1 and CDR2 (germline): SNHLY, FYNNEI. CDR3 DNA: TGTGCCAGCAGGATCCGACAGTATAGCAATCAGCCCCAGCATTTT. Translation gives CASRIRQYSNQPQHF.

The table lists this clone with a few counts. This chain links TRBV5-1 with TRBJ2-1; 7 bases are shared with TRBD1. The CDR3 sequence is 15 residues long. Germline V gives CDR1 SGHRS, CDR2 YFSETQ. Germline trimming cut 0 bases from V and 3 bases from J; bases unmatched to any gene: 3. The CDR3 DNA follows: TGCGCCAGCAGCTTGGAGTCAGGGGGCTACAATGAGCAGTTCTTC. The encoded protein is CASSLESGGYNEQFF.

The gene calls are TRBV11-3 and TRBJ2-5; a possible D gene is TRBD2 (6 bases). Germline loops: CDR1 SGHNT, CDR2 YENEEA. The V and J ends lost 5 bases and 7 bases respectively, with 17 bases between them. The CDR3 totals 14 residues. The CDR3 nucleotides are TGTGCCAGCAGCCCAGGGACTGCCCCAAGGACCCAGTACTTC. Its protein product is CASSPGTAPRTQYF.